This T cell receptor (beta chain) was sequenced during a study of T-cell reconstitution after alpha-beta-depleted transplantation in children. With respect to this clonotype: What it recognizes is unknown.

During its preparation, the TCRbeta library received unique molecular identifiers. TCRdb re-derived calls from the PCR reads in MiXCR, one entry per CDR3 protein. The sample contains 250,000 to 400,000 distinct CDR3 sequences, 23% of which appear only once. Regarding the study as a whole: The main origin of T-cell counts and diversity one year after transplant was newly produced T cells. Several hundred expanded graft clones reportedly were the source of alpha-beta T cells about two months after transplant.

This CDR3 contains 16 residues. The germline V gene has CDR1 SGHRS and CDR2 YFSETQ. J was trimmed by 2 bases and V by 0 bases; bases with no gene match: 3. This TCR was recovered from a male patient younger than 18 who had a stem cell transplant for acute lymphoblastic leukemia, so the T cells may come from the graft donor. The chain employs TRBV5-1 and TRBJ1-4; 8 bases align to TRBD1. Sequenced material: PBMCs, mostly from graft donor cells, taken 180 days after TCRalphabeta/CD19-depleted stem cell transplant. CDR3 amino acids: CASSLDRGSTNEKLFF. CDR3 bases: TGCGCCAGCAGCTTGGACAGGGGGTCGACTAATGAAAAACTGTTTTTT.